Many counts were recorded for the clone carrying this TCR beta chain. The antigen remains undetermined. These data belong to a study of human T cells and chemical hapten exposure. In the original analysis: Samples ranged from roughly 20,000 to 700,000 TCRs, with a median of approximately 91,000. TCRdb itself ran the RACE reads through MiXCR, one entry per CDR3 protein. What appears here as the V and J calls and clone size reflects TCRdb's work, not the paper's. The repertoire includes about 41,000 distinct CDR3 sequences, roughly 4.5% of them detected once, and under 7% sits in the top ten. Findings of the study overall: TCRs at high frequency, those above 1 in 1000, did not change with DPC sensitization.

The time point is: healthy volunteer bleed at 2 weeks. Total RNA was isolated from whole blood that had not been fractionated. This receptor was identified in a human donor in good health. Some clones in this sample may be carry-over from other donors' samples. The specimen was whole blood.

The CDR3 spells CASSVGTSGYSYEQYF. DNA for the CDR3: TGTGCCAGTAGTGTGGGGACTAGCGGGTACTCCTACGAGCAGTACTTC. V usage is TRBV19 and J usage is TRBJ2-7, with 12 nucleotides matching TRBD2. The germline V gene encodes CDR1 LNHDA and CDR2 SQIVND (reference sequence). Trimming removed 5 bases from V and 0 bases from J; junction bases left unmatched: 5. There are 16 residues in the CDR3.